This T cell receptor (beta chain) originates from a study of cytomegalovirus exposure and HLA in healthy donors. Germline V gives CDR1 SGHAT, CDR2 FQNNGV. This CDR3 is 15 amino acids long. Trimming at V came to 1 base and at J to 1 base, leaving 0 bases not matched to a gene. 60 Vbeta and 13 Jbeta primers were used in PCR. In the source study's methods: Approximately 12 million of the about 80 million unique TCR beta chains counted in a later analysis were shared. Sequenced by immunoSEQ multiplex PCR; TCRdb stores in-frame clones only, minus some. The V and J calls and clone size were taken over from that table, and D and trimming were inferred from the DNA. The sample includes 100,000 to 150,000 clones, roughly four fifths of them seen just once. Regarding the study as a whole: Reportedly, diagnosis of cytomegalovirus status by the classifier showed high specificity and sensitivity. Rarity marked most TCR sequences, yet some public TCRs occurred in many donors.

Notes on this clone: Its specificity is not known.

The receptor was isolated from a middle-aged woman in good health and CMV-seronegative. V usage is TRBV11-2 and J usage is TRBJ2-7; 11 bases agree with TRBD2. Sequences were obtained from PBMCs. CDR3 protein: CASSLGLAGSYEQYF. CDR3 DNA: TGTGCCAGCAGCTTAGGACTAGCGGGGTCCTACGAGCAGTACTTC.